This paragraph covers one T cell receptor (beta chain) sequence. The CDR3 spans 12 residues. Germline V lookup: CDR1 SQVTM, CDR2 ANQGSEA. Trimming took 7 bases from V and 0 from J, leaving 10 bases between them. The source of the sample is a study of blood T cell repertoires in COVID-19. Looking at the study overall: Acute and convalescent COVID-19 specimens originated in the United States, Italy and Spain. T cells, B-cell-depleted T cells, or PBMCs supplied cDNA or gDNA.

Authors' methods: Amplification of reference gene primers was used by the study to estimate nucleated cell counts. Sequencing was performed with immunoSEQ multiplex PCR; in TCRdb, only in-frame clones are kept and a portion is missing. From that table come the V and J calls and clone size; the DNA was used to work out D and trimming. The sample contains about 150,000 clones, roughly nine tenths of which appear only once. One Seattle source followed patients from active infection through their disease course. The chain has TRBV29-1 and TRBJ2-7; tentative D call: TRBD1 (5 bases). Specimen: peripheral blood. This TCR was recovered from a man between 18 and 35 years old with COVID-19, enrolled during active disease. The CDR3 region is CSALRDSYEQYF. For the CDR3, the DNA is TGCAGCGCCCTCAGGGACTCCTACGAGCAGTACTTC.